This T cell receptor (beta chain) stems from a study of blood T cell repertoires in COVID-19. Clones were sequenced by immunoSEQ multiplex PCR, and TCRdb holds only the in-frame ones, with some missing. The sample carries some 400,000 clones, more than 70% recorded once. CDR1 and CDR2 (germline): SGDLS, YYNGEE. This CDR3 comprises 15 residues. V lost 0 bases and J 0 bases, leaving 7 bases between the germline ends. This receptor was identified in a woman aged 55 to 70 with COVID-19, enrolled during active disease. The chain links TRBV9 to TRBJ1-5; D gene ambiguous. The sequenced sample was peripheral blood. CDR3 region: CASSVGANSNQPQHF. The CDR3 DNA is TGTGCCAGCAGCGTAGGGGCAAATAGCAATCAGCCCCAGCATTTT.